The present T cell receptor (beta chain) was sequenced within a study of spatial heterogeneity in lung cancer. Using its own MiXCR run on the 5' RACE reads, TCRdb lists one record per CDR3 protein. The sample lists about 16,000 distinct CDR3 sequences, about 6.5% occurring once. This sample's time point: sample taken at primary tumor resection. This clonotype was counted ten times or more. Its antigen is not identified. CDR1 SQVTM and CDR2 ANQGSEA come from the germline V gene. The CDR3 is 11 amino acids. Trimming pared 7 bases from V and 7 bases from J, leaving 14 bases between. Study-wide findings and caveats: Tumor mutation count correlated with how many alpha and beta TCRs expanded intratumorally.

Sequences were derived from lung tumor tissue, sampled at surgery. The sequence was collected from a female donor with early-stage non-small cell lung cancer. The rearrangement links TRBV29-1 to TRBJ2-7, with TRBD1 as a possible D gene (6 bases). CDR3 sequence reads: CSAITGLEQYF. CDR3 DNA sequence: TGCAGCGCTATCACAGGGTTGGAGCAGTACTTC.